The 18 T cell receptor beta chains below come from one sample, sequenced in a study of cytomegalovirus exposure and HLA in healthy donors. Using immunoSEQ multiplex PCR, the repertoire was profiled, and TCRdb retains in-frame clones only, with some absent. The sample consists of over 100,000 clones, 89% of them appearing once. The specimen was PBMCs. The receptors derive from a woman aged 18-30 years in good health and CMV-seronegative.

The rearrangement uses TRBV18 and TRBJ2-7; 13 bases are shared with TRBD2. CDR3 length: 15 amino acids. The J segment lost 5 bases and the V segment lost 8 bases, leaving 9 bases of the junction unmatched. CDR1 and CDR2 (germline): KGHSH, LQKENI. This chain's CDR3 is CASQTSGGATHEQYF. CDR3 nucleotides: TGTGCCAGCCAAACTAGCGGGGGGGCCACCCACGAGCAGTACTTC.

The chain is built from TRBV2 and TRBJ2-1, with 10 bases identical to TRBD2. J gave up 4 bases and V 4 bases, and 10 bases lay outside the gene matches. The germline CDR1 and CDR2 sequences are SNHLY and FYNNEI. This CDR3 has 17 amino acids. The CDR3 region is CASSGSSGGSKYNEQFF. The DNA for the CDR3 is TGTGCCAGCAGTGGGAGTAGCGGGGGGAGTAAATACAATGAGCAGTTCTTC.

CDR3 sequence: CASSPTGYSGNTIYF. The CDR3 DNA follows: TGTGCCAGCAGCCCAACGGGGTACTCTGGAAACACCATATATTTT. This rearrangement joins TRBV4-2 to TRBJ1-3; D gene ambiguous. CDR1 is LGHNA, CDR2 YNFKEQ, per germline. Trimming took 4 bases from V and 0 from J, leaving 10 bases between them. CDR3 size: 15 residues.

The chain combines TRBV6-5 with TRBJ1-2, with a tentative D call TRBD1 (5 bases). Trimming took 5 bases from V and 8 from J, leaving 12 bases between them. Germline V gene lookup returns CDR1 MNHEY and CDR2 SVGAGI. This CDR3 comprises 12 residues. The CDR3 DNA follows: TGTGCCAGCAGTGCAGGGTCCTGGGGCTACACCTTC. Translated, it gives CASSAGSWGYTF.

For the CDR3, the DNA is TGTGCCAGCAGCGTCTCAACAGGGAATGTAGGCACCATATATTTT. Protein: CASSVSTGNVGTIYF. The chain uses TRBV9 and TRBJ1-3; a weak D match, TRBD1 (6 bases). The length of the CDR3 is 15 residues. Trimming stripped 2 bases from V and 9 bases from J, with 18 bases between. CDR1 and CDR2 from the germline V gene are SGDLS and YYNGEE.

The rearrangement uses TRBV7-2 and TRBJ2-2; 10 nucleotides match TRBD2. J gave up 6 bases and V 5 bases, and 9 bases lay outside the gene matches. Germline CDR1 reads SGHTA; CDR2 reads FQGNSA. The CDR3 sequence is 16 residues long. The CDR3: CASSPKRGGSPGELFF. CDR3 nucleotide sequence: TGTGCCAGCAGCCCAAAGCGGGGGGGCTCCCCCGGGGAGCTGTTTTTT.

CDR3 sequence reads: CASSLGTLTGTETQYF. The CDR3 DNA sequence: TGTGCCAGCAGCTTAGGAACGTTGACAGGAACGGAGACCCAGTACTTC. The V call is TRBV11-2, the J call TRBJ2-5; tentative D call: TRBD1 (6 bases). The germline V gene has CDR1 SGHAT and CDR2 FQNNGV. Trimming took 1 base from V and 5 from J, leaving 17 bases between them. The CDR3 runs 16 residues.

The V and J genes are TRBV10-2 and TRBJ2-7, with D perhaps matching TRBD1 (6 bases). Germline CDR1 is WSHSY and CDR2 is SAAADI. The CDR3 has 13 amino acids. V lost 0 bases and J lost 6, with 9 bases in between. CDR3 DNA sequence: TGCGCCAGCAGTGAGTCAACAGGGAGCGAGCAGTACTTC. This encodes CASSESTGSEQYF.

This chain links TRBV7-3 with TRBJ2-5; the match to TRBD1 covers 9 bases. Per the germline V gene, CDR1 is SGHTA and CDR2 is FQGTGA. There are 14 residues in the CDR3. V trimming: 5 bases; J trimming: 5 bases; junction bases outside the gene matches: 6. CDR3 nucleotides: TGTGCCAGCAGCGTACAGGGGGCAGAGGAGACCCAGTACTTC. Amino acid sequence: CASSVQGAEETQYF. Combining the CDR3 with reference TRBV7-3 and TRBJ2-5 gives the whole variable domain GAGVSQTPSNKVTEKGKYVELRCDPISGHTALYWYRQSLGQGPEFLIYFQGTGAADDSGLPNDRFFAVRPEGSVSTLKIQRTERGDSAVYLCASSVQGAEETQYFGPGTRLLVL.

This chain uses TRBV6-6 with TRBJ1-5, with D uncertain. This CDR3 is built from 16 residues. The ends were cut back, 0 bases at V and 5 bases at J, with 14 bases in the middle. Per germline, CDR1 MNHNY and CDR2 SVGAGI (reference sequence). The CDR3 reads CASSYSSVAQDQPQHF. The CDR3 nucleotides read TGTGCCAGCAGTTACTCTTCCGTGGCCCAGGATCAGCCCCAGCATTTT.

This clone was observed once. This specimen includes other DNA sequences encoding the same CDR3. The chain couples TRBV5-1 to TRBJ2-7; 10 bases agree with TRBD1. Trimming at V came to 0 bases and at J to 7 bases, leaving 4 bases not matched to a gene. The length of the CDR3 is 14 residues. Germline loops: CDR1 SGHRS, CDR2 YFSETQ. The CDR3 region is CASSLGQGAREQYF. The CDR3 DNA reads TGCGCCAGCAGCTTGGGACAGGGGGCAAGGGAGCAGTACTTC.

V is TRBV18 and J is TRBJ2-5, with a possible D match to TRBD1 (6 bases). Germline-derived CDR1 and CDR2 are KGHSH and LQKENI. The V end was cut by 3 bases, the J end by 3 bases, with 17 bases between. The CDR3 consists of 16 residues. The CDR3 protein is CASSPLTGRLEETQYF. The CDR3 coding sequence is TGTGCCAGCTCACCGTTGACAGGCCGTCTAGAAGAGACCCAGTACTTC.

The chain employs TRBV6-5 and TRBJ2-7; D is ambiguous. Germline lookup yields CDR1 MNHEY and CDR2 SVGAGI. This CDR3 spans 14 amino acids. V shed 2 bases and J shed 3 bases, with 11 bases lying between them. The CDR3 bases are TGTGCCAGCAGTTACAGAGGTTTGGACTACGAGCAGTACTTC. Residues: CASSYRGLDYEQYF.

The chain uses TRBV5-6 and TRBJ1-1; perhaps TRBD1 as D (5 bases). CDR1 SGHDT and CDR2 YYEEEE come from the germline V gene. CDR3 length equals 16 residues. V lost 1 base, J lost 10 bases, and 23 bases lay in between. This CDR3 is CASSLWGGRPAMVAFF. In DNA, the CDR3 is TGTGCCAGCAGCTTGTGGGGCGGGAGGCCGGCCATGGTAGCTTTCTTT.

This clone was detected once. CDR3 bases: TGTGCCAGTAGTATCGCCGGGGACAGGGGTAACTATGGCTACACCTTC. Its translation: CASSIAGDRGNYGYTF. This sequence joins TRBV19 and TRBJ1-2, with 10 bases lining up with TRBD1. Germline CDR1 and CDR2: LNHDA and SQIVND (reference sequence). The CDR3 totals 16 residues. V shed 3 bases and J 1 base; nucleotides not matched to a gene: 5.

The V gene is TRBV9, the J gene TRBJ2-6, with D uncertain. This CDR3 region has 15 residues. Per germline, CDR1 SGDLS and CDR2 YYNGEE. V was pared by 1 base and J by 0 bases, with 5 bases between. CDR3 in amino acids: CASSVSHSGANVLTF. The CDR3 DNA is TGTGCCAGCAGCGTATCCCACTCTGGGGCCAACGTCCTGACTTTC.

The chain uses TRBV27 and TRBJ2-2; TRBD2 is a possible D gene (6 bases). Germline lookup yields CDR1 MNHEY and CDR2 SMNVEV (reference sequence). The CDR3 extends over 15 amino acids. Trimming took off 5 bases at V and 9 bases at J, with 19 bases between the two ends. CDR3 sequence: CASSPGRGGVRELFF. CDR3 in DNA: TGTGCCAGCAGTCCTGGGCGGGGTGGGGTTCGGGAGCTGTTTTTT.

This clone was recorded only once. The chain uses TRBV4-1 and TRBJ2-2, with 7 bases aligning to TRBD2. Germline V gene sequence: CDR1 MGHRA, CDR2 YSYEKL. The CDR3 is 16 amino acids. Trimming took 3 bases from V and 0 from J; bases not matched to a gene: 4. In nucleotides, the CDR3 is TGCGCCAGCAGCCACGGGGGGTTCGCGAACACCGGGGAGCTGTTTTTT. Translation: CASSHGGFANTGELFF.